The rows below give T cell receptor beta chains drawn from one sample of a study of T cells in Graves' hyperthyroidism and ophthalmopathy. MiXCR was run by TCRdb on the multiplex PCR reads, yielding one entry per CDR3 protein. The profile shows roughly 550,000 distinct CDR3 sequences, about 15% of them singletons. The sequenced sample was blood. These receptors all stem from a woman in her thirties with Graves' ophthalmopathy. Both conserved end residues are part of each CDR3. D genes are given only for firm matches. A row's size may be missing; if present it is once, few, many or a size class.

v_gene: TRBV6-2/TRBV6-3
j_gene: TRBJ2-7
d_gene: -
abundance: few
CDR3aa: CASSLRELNEQYF
CDR3nt: TGTGCCAGCAGTCTCCGGGAATTAAACGAGCAGTACTTC

v_gene: TRBV2
j_gene: TRBJ2-3
d_gene: -
abundance: many
CDR3aa: CASSEAVWRSAGEADTQYF
CDR3nt: TGTGCCAGCAGTGAAGCGGTCTGGAGATCGGCGGGTGAGGCAGATACGCAGTATTTT

v_gene: TRBV14
j_gene: TRBJ1-2
d_gene: -
abundance: -
CDR3aa: CASSQVSVYGYTF
CDR3nt: TGTGCCAGCAGCCAAGTATCGGTCTATGGCTACACCTTC

v_gene: TRBV2
j_gene: TRBJ2-1
d_gene: TRBD2
abundance: many
CDR3aa: CASSESSGSPYNEQFF
CDR3nt: TGTGCCAGCAGTGAATCGAGCGGGAGTCCCTACAATGAGCAGTTCTTC

v_gene: TRBV7-3
j_gene: TRBJ1-3
d_gene: -
abundance: many
CDR3aa: CASSLSGTNSGNTIYF
CDR3nt: TGTGCCAGCAGCTTATCCGGGACAAACTCTGGAAACACCATATATTTT

v_gene: TRBV9
j_gene: TRBJ2-1
d_gene: -
abundance: -
CDR3aa: CASSGSILYNEQFF
CDR3nt: TGTGCCAGCAGCGGGAGCATCCTCTACAATGAGCAGTTCTTC

v_gene: TRBV29-1
j_gene: TRBJ1-1
d_gene: -
abundance: few
CDR3aa: CSVIRNTEAFF
CDR3nt: TGCAGCGTCATCAGGAACACTGAAGCTTTCTTT

v_gene: TRBV11-2
j_gene: TRBJ2-7
d_gene: TRBD1
abundance: -
CDR3aa: CASSLSRVAGTGAEQYF
CDR3nt: TGTGCCAGCAGCTTATCCCGGGTGGCCGGGACAGGGGCCGAGCAGTACTTC

v_gene: TRBV3-1
j_gene: TRBJ2-7
d_gene: -
abundance: many
CDR3aa: CASSPAQGTYEQYF
CDR3nt: TGTGCCAGCAGCCCCGCGCAAGGGACCTACGAGCAGTACTTC

v_gene: TRBV28
j_gene: TRBJ2-3
d_gene: TRBD2
abundance: few
CDR3aa: CASSLFLAGSTDTQYF
CDR3nt: TGTGCCAGCAGTTTGTTCCTAGCGGGATCCACAGATACGCAGTATTTT

v_gene: TRBV11-2
j_gene: TRBJ1-1
d_gene: -
abundance: many
CDR3aa: CASTAGLALNTEAFF
CDR3nt: TGTGCCAGCACCGCGGGGTTGGCACTGAACACTGAAGCTTTCTTT

v_gene: TRBV7-2
j_gene: TRBJ2-1
d_gene: TRBD2
abundance: many
CDR3aa: CASSLPGLAGGRSYNEQFF
CDR3nt: TGTGCCAGCAGCTTACCGGGACTAGCGGGAGGACGCTCCTACAATGAGCAGTTCTTC

v_gene: TRBV5-6
j_gene: TRBJ1-2
d_gene: -
abundance: few
CDR3aa: CASSPGPGQDGYTF
CDR3nt: TGTGCCAGCAGCCCCGGGCCGGGCCAGGATGGCTACACCTTC

v_gene: TRBV28
j_gene: TRBJ2-5
d_gene: TRBD2
abundance: -
CDR3aa: CASRGLAGVFETQYF
CDR3nt: TGTGCCAGCAGGGGACTAGCGGGAGTATTTGAGACCCAGTACTTC

v_gene: TRBV7-2
j_gene: TRBJ2-3
d_gene: -
abundance: many
CDR3aa: CASSLASDTQYF
CDR3nt: TGTGCCAGCAGCTTAGCCTCGGATACGCAGTATTTT

v_gene: TRBV28
j_gene: TRBJ2-7
d_gene: -
abundance: many
CDR3aa: CASSDREQTYYEQYF
CDR3nt: TGTGCCAGCAGTGACCGGGAACAAACATACTACGAGCAGTACTTC

v_gene: TRBV2
j_gene: TRBJ1-1
d_gene: -
abundance: many
CDR3aa: CASKAGEDTEAFF
CDR3nt: TGTGCCAGCAAAGCAGGGGAGGACACTGAAGCTTTCTTT

v_gene: TRBV20-1
j_gene: TRBJ2-7
d_gene: TRBD2
abundance: few
CDR3aa: CSARDQITSGTYEQYF
CDR3nt: TGCAGTGCTAGAGATCAGATTACTAGCGGGACCTACGAGCAGTACTTC

v_gene: TRBV7-9
j_gene: TRBJ2-1
d_gene: -
abundance: -
CDR3aa: CASSFRFNEQFF
CDR3nt: TGTGCCAGCAGCTTTCGATTCAATGAGCAGTTCTTC

v_gene: TRBV20-1
j_gene: TRBJ1-5
d_gene: TRBD1
abundance: few
CDR3aa: CSALRGPRAQPQHF
CDR3nt: TGCAGTGCCCTGAGGGGGCCTCGGGCTCAGCCCCAGCATTTT

v_gene: TRBV3-1
j_gene: TRBJ2-5
d_gene: -
abundance: -
CDR3aa: CASSQRLQARGETQYF
CDR3nt: TGTGCCAGCAGCCAACGATTGCAAGCCCGGGGAGAGACCCAGTACTTC

v_gene: TRBV7-3
j_gene: TRBJ2-1
d_gene: -
abundance: medium-sized
CDR3aa: CASSPFVEGEQFF
CDR3nt: TGTGCCAGCAGCCCCTTCGTGGAGGGTGAGCAGTTCTTC

v_gene: TRBV12-3/TRBV12-4
j_gene: TRBJ1-2
d_gene: -
abundance: -
CDR3aa: CASSQGPPYGYTF
CDR3nt: TGTGCCAGCAGTCAGGGCCCTCCCTATGGCTACACCTTC

v_gene: TRBV6-2/TRBV6-3
j_gene: TRBJ2-5
d_gene: -
abundance: -
CDR3aa: CASSYSTSGPLETQYF
CDR3nt: TGTGCCAGCAGTTACTCGACCTCGGGCCCCCTCGAGACCCAGTACTTC

v_gene: TRBV2
j_gene: TRBJ2-2
d_gene: -
abundance: -
CDR3aa: CASSEAAGSTGELFF
CDR3nt: TGTGCCAGCAGTGAAGCAGCCGGGTCCACCGGGGAGCTGTTTTTT

v_gene: TRBV20-1
j_gene: TRBJ2-5
d_gene: -
abundance: few
CDR3aa: CSARNRETQYF
CDR3nt: TGCAGTGCCAGGAATAGGGAGACCCAGTACTTC

v_gene: TRBV5-1
j_gene: TRBJ2-3
d_gene: -
abundance: -
CDR3aa: CASSITGPSSADTQYF
CDR3nt: TGCGCCAGCAGCATAACGGGACCCTCGAGCGCAGATACGCAGTATTTT

v_gene: TRBV20-1
j_gene: TRBJ2-7
d_gene: TRBD1
abundance: -
CDR3aa: CSARIRDSSYEQYF
CDR3nt: TGCAGTGCTAGAATCCGGGACAGCTCCTACGAGCAGTACTTC

v_gene: TRBV7-2
j_gene: TRBJ2-1
d_gene: TRBD2
abundance: few
CDR3aa: CASSLNGRALFYNEQFF
CDR3nt: TGTGCCAGCAGCTTGAACGGGAGGGCCCTTTTCTACAATGAGCAGTTCTTC

v_gene: TRBV12-3/TRBV12-4
j_gene: TRBJ2-3
d_gene: -
abundance: many
CDR3aa: CASSAPGLDTQYF
CDR3nt: TGTGCCAGCAGCGCTCCGGGACTAGATACGCAGTATTTT

v_gene: TRBV9
j_gene: TRBJ2-5
d_gene: -
abundance: many
CDR3aa: CASSALGTNQETQYF
CDR3nt: TGTGCCAGCAGCGCCCTAGGGACGAACCAAGAGACCCAGTACTTC

v_gene: TRBV6-1
j_gene: TRBJ1-2
d_gene: -
abundance: -
CDR3aa: CASRTLGLSTEGYTF
CDR3nt: TGTGCCAGCAGGACCCTCGGGCTCTCTACTGAGGGCTACACCTTC

v_gene: TRBV6-1
j_gene: TRBJ2-5
d_gene: -
abundance: -
CDR3aa: CASRVPGQETQYF
CDR3nt: TGTGCCAGCAGGGTCCCGGGTCAGGAGACCCAGTACTTC

v_gene: TRBV7-2
j_gene: TRBJ2-5
d_gene: -
abundance: many
CDR3aa: CASSLAPGGGGETQYF
CDR3nt: TGTGCCAGCAGCTTAGCGCCCGGAGGGGGGGGAGAGACCCAGTACTTC

v_gene: TRBV20-1
j_gene: TRBJ2-7
d_gene: TRBD2
abundance: many
CDR3aa: CSAGSSGGLVYEQYF
CDR3nt: TGCAGTGCGGGGTCTAGCGGGGGACTCGTCTACGAGCAGTACTTC

v_gene: TRBV25-1
j_gene: TRBJ1-1
d_gene: -
abundance: -
CDR3aa: CASSPPRGNTEAFF
CDR3nt: TGTGCCAGCAGTCCTCCCAGGGGAAACACTGAAGCTTTCTTT

v_gene: TRBV3-2
j_gene: TRBJ2-7
d_gene: -
abundance: few
CDR3aa: CASSQGQGTSGSYEQYF
CDR3nt: TGTGCCAGCAGCCAAGGACAGGGGACTAGCGGGAGTTACGAGCAGTACTTC

v_gene: TRBV7-2
j_gene: TRBJ2-7
d_gene: -
abundance: -
CDR3aa: CASSVVGNSYEQYF
CDR3nt: TGTGCCAGCAGCGTAGTCGGGAACTCCTACGAGCAGTACTTC

v_gene: TRBV28
j_gene: TRBJ2-1
d_gene: TRBD1
abundance: many
CDR3aa: CASSGSYPAGTGVPNEQFF
CDR3nt: TGTGCCAGCAGCGGTTCTTACCCGGCCGGGACAGGGGTCCCCAATGAGCAGTTCTTC

v_gene: TRBV7-8
j_gene: TRBJ1-5
d_gene: TRBD1
abundance: -
CDR3aa: CASSLGREKGASRPQHF
CDR3nt: TGTGCCAGCAGCTTAGGGAGAGAGAAGGGGGCTAGTCGGCCCCAGCATTTT

v_gene: TRBV18
j_gene: TRBJ2-3
d_gene: -
abundance: once
CDR3aa: CASSPTSGVASDTQYF
CDR3nt: TGTGCCAGCTCACCAACGTCGGGGGTTGCTTCAGATACGCAGTATTTT

v_gene: TRBV27
j_gene: TRBJ2-1
d_gene: TRBD2
abundance: few
CDR3aa: CASSPLTSGSRNEQFF
CDR3nt: TGTGCCAGCAGTCCCCTGACTAGCGGGAGTAGAAATGAGCAGTTCTTC

v_gene: TRBV28
j_gene: TRBJ2-5
d_gene: TRBD1
abundance: few
CDR3aa: CATEGQEETQYF
CDR3nt: TGTGCCACTGAGGGACAGGAAGAGACCCAGTACTTC

v_gene: TRBV29-1
j_gene: TRBJ2-7
d_gene: TRBD2
abundance: many
CDR3aa: CSVVGLAGVGSYEQYF
CDR3nt: TGCAGCGTTGTGGGGCTAGCGGGAGTCGGGTCCTACGAGCAGTACTTC

v_gene: TRBV20-1
j_gene: TRBJ2-1
d_gene: TRBD2
abundance: many
CDR3aa: CSAILAGTGDEQFF
CDR3nt: TGCAGTGCTATACTAGCGGGAACAGGGGATGAGCAGTTCTTC

v_gene: TRBV12-3/TRBV12-4
j_gene: TRBJ2-5
d_gene: TRBD1
abundance: -
CDR3aa: CASSFNRDRGTTGGYQETQYF
CDR3nt: TGTGCCAGCAGTTTTAATCGAGACAGGGGGACGACGGGAGGCTACCAAGAGACCCAGTACTTC

v_gene: TRBV5-1
j_gene: TRBJ2-3
d_gene: TRBD1
abundance: -
CDR3aa: CASSLGLVVGGADTQYF
CDR3nt: TGCGCCAGCAGCTTGGGGTTAGTGGTAGGGGGCGCGGATACGCAGTATTTT

v_gene: TRBV5-1
j_gene: TRBJ1-3
d_gene: -
abundance: -
CDR3aa: CASRPGDRNTIYF
CDR3nt: TGCGCCAGCAGGCCCGGGGACAGAAACACCATATATTTT

v_gene: TRBV24-1
j_gene: TRBJ2-1
d_gene: -
abundance: -
CDR3aa: CATSDPGIGSYNEQFF
CDR3nt: TGTGCCACCAGTGATCCAGGGATTGGGTCCTACAATGAGCAGTTCTTC

v_gene: TRBV5-1
j_gene: TRBJ1-4
d_gene: -
abundance: -
CDR3aa: CASSLEGRGRIEKLFF
CDR3nt: TGCGCCAGCAGCTTGGAGGGCCGGGGGCGGATTGAAAAACTGTTTTTT

v_gene: TRBV7-9
j_gene: TRBJ2-7
d_gene: -
abundance: -
CDR3aa: CASTAWEKEIPYEQYF
CDR3nt: TGTGCCAGCACCGCCTGGGAAAAAGAAATACCCTACGAGCAGTACTTC

v_gene: TRBV28
j_gene: TRBJ2-1
d_gene: -
abundance: many
CDR3aa: CASSLGGPQKYEQFF
CDR3nt: TGTGCCAGCAGTTTGGGGGGGCCCCAGAAATATGAGCAGTTCTTC

v_gene: TRBV12-3/TRBV12-4
j_gene: TRBJ1-4
d_gene: -
abundance: many
CDR3aa: CASSRLRWGATNEKLFF
CDR3nt: TGTGCCAGCAGCCGACTCCGGTGGGGGGCGACTAATGAAAAACTGTTTTTT

v_gene: TRBV9
j_gene: TRBJ1-1
d_gene: TRBD1
abundance: -
CDR3aa: CASSPQGAGAEAFF
CDR3nt: TGTGCCAGCAGCCCACAGGGGGCTGGCGCTGAAGCTTTCTTT

v_gene: TRBV15
j_gene: TRBJ2-1
d_gene: TRBD2
abundance: -
CDR3aa: CATSGSGGGRYNEQFF
CDR3nt: TGTGCCACCAGCGGTAGCGGGGGGGGCCGATACAATGAGCAGTTCTTC

v_gene: TRBV20-1
j_gene: TRBJ2-3
d_gene: TRBD2
abundance: many
CDR3aa: CSARVSTGGADTQYF
CDR3nt: TGCAGTGCTAGAGTTAGTACGGGAGGGGCAGATACGCAGTATTTT

v_gene: TRBV6-1
j_gene: TRBJ2-7
d_gene: TRBD1
abundance: -
CDR3aa: CASSRVGQGAFGELQRNEQYF
CDR3nt: TGTGCCAGCAGTCGAGTCGGACAGGGGGCTTTTGGGGAACTACAGCGAAACGAGCAGTACTTC